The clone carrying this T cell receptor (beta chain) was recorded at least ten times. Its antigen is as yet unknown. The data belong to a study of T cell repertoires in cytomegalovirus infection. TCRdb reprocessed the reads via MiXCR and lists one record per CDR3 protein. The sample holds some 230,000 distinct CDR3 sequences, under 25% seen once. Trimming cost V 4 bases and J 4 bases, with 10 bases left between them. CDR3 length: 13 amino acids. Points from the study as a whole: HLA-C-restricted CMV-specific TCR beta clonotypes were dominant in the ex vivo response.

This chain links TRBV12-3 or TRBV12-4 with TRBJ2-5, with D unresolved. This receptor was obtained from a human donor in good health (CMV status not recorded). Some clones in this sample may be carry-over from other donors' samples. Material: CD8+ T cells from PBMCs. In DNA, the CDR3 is TGTGCCAGCAGTTCCGGGTTTGGAGAGACCCAGTACTTC. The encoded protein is CASSSGFGETQYF.